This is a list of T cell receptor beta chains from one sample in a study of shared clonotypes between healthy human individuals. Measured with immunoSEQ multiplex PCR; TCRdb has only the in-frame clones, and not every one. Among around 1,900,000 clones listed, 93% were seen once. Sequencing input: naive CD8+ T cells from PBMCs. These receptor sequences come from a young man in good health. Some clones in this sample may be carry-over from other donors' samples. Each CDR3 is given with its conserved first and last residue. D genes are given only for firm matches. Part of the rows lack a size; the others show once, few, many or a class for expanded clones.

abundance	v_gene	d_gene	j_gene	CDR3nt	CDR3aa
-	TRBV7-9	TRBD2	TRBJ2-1	TGTGCCAGCAGTCCAGGGACTAGCGGGAGCGATGAGCAGTTCTTC	CASSPGTSGSDEQFF
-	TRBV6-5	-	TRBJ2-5	TGTGCCAGCAGTACCGGACTTAGCGTACAAGAGACCCAGTACTTC	CASSTGLSVQETQYF
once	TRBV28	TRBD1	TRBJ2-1	TGTGCCAGCACCAAGGACAGGGGGAATTCCTACAATGAGCAGTTCTTC	CASTKDRGNSYNEQFF
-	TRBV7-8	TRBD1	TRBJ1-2	TGTGCCAGCAGCTTAGCGGAGGTACTGGACAGGGGTTCCGGCTACACCTTC	CASSLAEVLDRGSGYTF
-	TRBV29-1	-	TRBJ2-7	TGCAGCGGGGGGCACGGGACACGGCCCTACGAGCAGTACTTC	CSGGHGTRPYEQYF
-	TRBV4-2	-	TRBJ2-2	TGTGCCAGCAGCCAAGTGGACCGGGGCACCGGGGAGCTGTTTTTT	CASSQVDRGTGELFF
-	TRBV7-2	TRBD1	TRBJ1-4	TGTGCCAGCACCGTTAGACAGGGGAATGAAAAACTGTTTTTT	CASTVRQGNEKLFF
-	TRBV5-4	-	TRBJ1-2	TGTGCCAGCAGCTTAAAGGGGGTTAGGAACTATGGCTACACCTTC	CASSLKGVRNYGYTF
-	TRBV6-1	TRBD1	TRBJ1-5	TGTGCCAGCAGTGGCCGACAGGGCATCCAGCCCCAGCATTTT	CASSGRQGIQPQHF
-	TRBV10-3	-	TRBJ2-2	TGTGCCATCAGTTCAGGGGGGGCGAACACCGGGGAGCTGTTTTTT	CAISSGGANTGELFF
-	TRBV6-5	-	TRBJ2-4	TGTGCCAGCAGTTCCGCGGGGAGCATTCAGTACTTC	CASSSAGSIQYF
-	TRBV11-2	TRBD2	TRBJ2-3	TGTGCCAGCAGCTTAGGCAGCGGGAGCGGACGTACGCAGTATTTT	CASSLGSGSGRTQYF
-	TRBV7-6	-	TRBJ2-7	TGTGCCAGCAGCTTCGGGGGCACCACCTACGAGCAGTACTTC	CASSFGGTTYEQYF
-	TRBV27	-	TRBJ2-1	TGTGCCAGCAGTTGGGGAGCTGGAGAGTCCTACAATGAGCAGTTCTTC	CASSWGAGESYNEQFF
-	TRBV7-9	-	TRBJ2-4	TGTGCCAGCACAGGTTTACATCTAGCCAAAAACATTCAGTACTTC	CASTGLHLAKNIQYF
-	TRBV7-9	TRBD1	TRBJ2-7	TGTGCCAGCAGCTTATTTCCCCGGGACAGGGGCCACTACGAGCAGTACTTC	CASSLFPRDRGHYEQYF
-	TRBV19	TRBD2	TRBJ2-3	TGTGCCAGTAGTATCACTAGCGGAGGTTTCACAGATACGCAGTATTTT	CASSITSGGFTDTQYF
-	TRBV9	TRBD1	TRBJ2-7	TGTGCCAGCAGTTTAGACAGGGCCCCCTACGAGCAGTACTTC	CASSLDRAPYEQYF
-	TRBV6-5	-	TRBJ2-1	TGTGCCAGCAGTTACTCATTCAGGGGAGAGAATGAGCAGTTCTTC	CASSYSFRGENEQFF
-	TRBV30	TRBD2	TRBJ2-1	TGTGCCTGGACTAGCGGGGAACTCTACAATGAGCAGTTCTTC	CAWTSGELYNEQFF
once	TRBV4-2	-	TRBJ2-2	TGTGCCAGCAGCCAAGAACAGGGCTTCGGCACCGGGGAGCTGTTTTTT	CASSQEQGFGTGELFF
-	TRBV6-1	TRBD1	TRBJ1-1	TGTGCCAGTCAGCCCTACAGGGGAGAGGGCACTGAAGCTTTCTTT	CASQPYRGEGTEAFF
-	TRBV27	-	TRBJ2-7	TGTGCCAGCAGTTTACTCGGGGCCTCCTACGAGCAGTACTTC	CASSLLGASYEQYF
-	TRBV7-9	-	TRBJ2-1	TGTGCCAGCAGCCTAGGGGTCAATGAGCAGTTCTTC	CASSLGVNEQFF
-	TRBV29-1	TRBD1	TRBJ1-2	TGCAGCGCTTGGGACAGGGGTGACTATGGCTACACCTTC	CSAWDRGDYGYTF
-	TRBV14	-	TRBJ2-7	TGTGCCAGCAGCCAGATGAGCTCCTACGAGCAGTACTTC	CASSQMSSYEQYF